One and the same sample provided the 26 T cell receptor beta chains below, sequenced in a study of regulatory T cells in long-lasting Graves disease. Building of the TCR beta libraries involved iRepertoire HTBI primers and Arm-PCR of CDR3 regions. One entry per CDR3 protein results from TCRdb running MiXCR on the multiplex PCR reads. The sample holds around 470,000 distinct CDR3 sequences, roughly 15% seen once. Sample time point: newly diagnosed GD, antithyroid drugs for less than 3 months. After RNA was extracted from PBMCs, the TCR library was made from it. These data were likewise used in another study, on T cells in Graves' hyperthyroidism and ophthalmopathy.

The specimen comprised peripheral blood mononuclear cells (PBMCs), sampled at new diagnosis, from a patient treated with antithyroid drugs. The receptors were sampled from a woman aged 50 to 60 with Graves disease.

This clonotype was observed at least ten times. This chain connects TRBV3-1 to TRBJ1-6; D is possibly TRBD1 (5 bases). V dropped 0 bases and J dropped 4 bases, with 10 bases sitting between them. In germline, CDR1 is LGHDT, CDR2 YNNKEL (reference sequence). The CDR3 length is 16 residues. CDR3 in amino acids: CASSQDRGDYNSPLHF. DNA for the CDR3: TGTGCCAGCAGCCAAGATAGGGGAGATTATAATTCACCCCTCCACTTT.

This clonotype was seen at least ten times. This rearrangement joins TRBV7-9 to TRBJ2-1; 9 bases map to TRBD1. Germline V CDR1 and CDR2: SEHNR, FQNEAQ (reference sequence). This CDR3 has 15 amino acids. With V trimmed by 3 bases and J by 9 bases, 9 bases remained unmatched. The CDR3 reads CASSFWDRALGEQFF. In DNA, the CDR3 is TGTGCCAGCAGCTTCTGGGACAGGGCCTTAGGTGAGCAGTTCTTC.

This chain joins TRBV29-1 and TRBJ2-7; 10 bases are a match to TRBD2. This CDR3 region has 13 residues. Trimming took 5 bases from V and 3 from J; bases not matched to a gene: 4. Looked up from germline, CDR1 is SQVTM and CDR2 is ANQGSEA. CDR3 loop: CSVRTSGNYEQYF. The CDR3 bases are TGCAGCGTTAGGACTAGCGGAAACTACGAGCAGTACTTC.

This clonotype was found many times. The genes are TRBV6-9 and TRBJ1-6, with 8 bases matching TRBD1. This CDR3 comprises 15 residues. Unmatched junction bases numbered 8, after V lost 3 bases and J lost 10 bases. Germline V lookup: CDR1 MNHGY, CDR2 SVAAGI. CDR3 region: CASSYSARGPSPLHF. CDR3 sequence (DNA): TGTGCCAGCAGTTACTCTGCCAGGGGGCCCTCACCCCTCCACTTT.

This clonotype was seen a handful of times. This chain links TRBV28 with TRBJ2-7; 7 positions match TRBD2. J gave up 3 bases and V 7 bases, and 15 bases lay outside the gene matches. The CDR3 extends over 16 amino acids. Germline V gene lookup returns CDR1 MDHEN and CDR2 SYDVKM. CDR3 protein: CASMSVPLGGSYEQYF. The CDR3 bases are TGTGCCAGCATGAGTGTGCCCTTAGGCGGGAGCTACGAGCAGTACTTC.

This clonotype was detected ten times or more. CDR3 nucleotide sequence: TGTGCCAGCAGCCCGGGACTTTCGCGGTGGACAGATACGCAGTATTTT. Protein: CASSPGLSRWTDTQYF. V gene TRBV7-3 combines with J gene TRBJ2-3; D may be TRBD2 (6 bases). The CDR3 sequence is 16 residues long. The germline gives CDR1 SGHTA, CDR2 FQGTGA. V lost 5 bases and J 3 bases, leaving 18 bases between the germline ends.

This clonotype has a count of ten or more. The J gene is TRBJ2-1, the V gene TRBV3-1; TRBD2 might be the D (6 bases). The length of the CDR3 is 16 residues. Germline-derived CDR1 and CDR2 are LGHDT and YNNKEL (reference sequence). V lost 0 bases and J lost 6, with 15 bases in between. The CDR3: CASSQDGRGWVNEQFF. CDR3 bases: TGTGCCAGCAGCCAAGATGGGCGGGGATGGGTCAATGAGCAGTTCTTC.

Many counts were recorded for this clonotype. This chain links TRBV6-1 with TRBJ2-1; 13 bases fit TRBD2. Germline CDR1 reads MNHNS; CDR2 reads SASEGT. V lost 5 bases and J lost 1; bases outside the gene matches: 8. CDR3 length equals 18 residues. The CDR3 sequence is CASSPGLAGLGSYNEQFF. The CDR3, as DNA: TGTGCCAGCAGTCCGGGACTAGCGGGACTTGGGTCCTACAATGAGCAGTTCTTC.

The V and J genes are TRBV4-2 and TRBJ2-5; TRBD1 agrees at 11 bases. CDR1 is LGHNA and CDR2 is YNFKEQ in the germline V gene. The CDR3 loop spans 15 amino acids. V lost 1 base to trimming and J lost 5 bases; unmatched junction nucleotides: 3. CDR3 DNA: TGTGCCAGCAGCCAAGGGGACAGGGGGTTGGAGACCCAGTACTTC. This codes for CASSQGDRGLETQYF.

This clonotype was counted many times. The chain links TRBV11-2 to TRBJ1-1; D perhaps matches TRBD1 (5 bases). Trimming pared 5 bases from V and 6 bases from J, leaving 19 bases between. This CDR3 is 15 amino acids long. CDR1 and CDR2 from the germline V gene are SGHAT and FQNNGV. The CDR3 DNA sequence: TGTGCCAGCAGCCCTCCAGGGACGAAGAGGGCTGAAGCTTTCTTT. Translated: CASSPPGTKRAEAFF.

This clonotype was recorded at least ten times. The chain combines TRBV11-2 with TRBJ1-1; D gene ambiguous. This CDR3 contains 13 residues. Looked up from germline, CDR1 is SGHAT and CDR2 is FQNNGV. V was shortened by 5 bases and J by 4 bases, with 11 bases between the two germline ends. In DNA form, the CDR3 reads TGTGCCAGCAGCCCGCCGCGGAGCACTGAAGCTTTCTTT. This codes for CASSPPRSTEAFF.

This clonotype was detected ten times or more. The chain uses TRBV28 and TRBJ1-1; weak D call: TRBD1 (5 bases). V gave up 6 bases and J gave up 0 bases, with 11 bases separating them. The length of the CDR3 is 14 residues. Germline-derived CDR1 and CDR2 are MDHEN and SYDVKM. CDR3 bases: TGTGCCAGCAGGGCTGGGGACCTGAACACTGAAGCTTTCTTT. It codes for CASRAGDLNTEAFF. Full variable domain (remainder filled in from reference TRBV28 and TRBJ1-1): DVKVTQSSRYLVKRTGEKVFLECVQDMDHENMFWYRQDPGLGLRLIYFSYDVKMKEKGDIPEGYSVSREKKERFSLILESASTNQTSMYLCASRAGDLNTEAFFGQGTRLTVV.

J is TRBJ1-2 and V is TRBV28; D gene unclear. There are 15 residues in the CDR3. V was shortened by 3 bases and J by 0 bases, with 11 bases between the two germline ends. Germline lookup yields CDR1 MDHEN and CDR2 SYDVKM. The CDR3 nucleotides read TGTGCCAGCAGTTTCTCTGGCAGGACTAACTATGGCTACACCTTC. This translates into CASSFSGRTNYGYTF.

This clonotype showed up many times. The gene calls are TRBV6-5 and TRBJ2-5; TRBD1 is a possible D gene (5 bases). Germline V gene lookup returns CDR1 MNHEY and CDR2 SVGAGI. The CDR3 has 15 amino acids. Trimming took 0 bases from V and 5 from J, leaving 13 bases between them. The CDR3 region is CASSYSSQAGETQYF. The CDR3 DNA reads TGTGCCAGCAGTTACTCGTCACAGGCCGGGGAGACCCAGTACTTC.

In this sample, this clonotype turned up many times. This sequence joins TRBV20-1 and TRBJ1-5; D is unresolved. The CDR3 runs to 13 residues. Germline values: CDR1 DFQATT, CDR2 SNEGSKA (reference sequence). The V end lost 0 bases, the J end lost 3 bases, and 6 bases lay between the germline ends. The CDR3 sequence: CSAREVDNQPQHF. Written as DNA, the CDR3 is TGCAGTGCTAGAGAAGTGGACAATCAGCCCCAGCATTTT.

The chain is built from TRBV6-1 and TRBJ2-1, with D unclear. V lost 7 bases to trimming and J lost 0 bases, with 13 bases between them. Germline lookup yields CDR1 MNHNS and CDR2 SASEGT. This CDR3 has 15 amino acids. CDR3 protein: CASMKALSSYNEQFF. The CDR3 bases are TGTGCCAGCATGAAGGCCCTGAGCTCCTACAATGAGCAGTTCTTC.

The sample holds many counts of this clonotype. The V call is TRBV6-5, the J call TRBJ2-7; TRBD1 matches 8 bases. The CDR3 length is 15 residues. With V trimmed by 4 bases and J by 1 base, 6 bases remained unmatched. Germline assignment: CDR1 MNHEY and CDR2 SVGAGI. As DNA, the CDR3 is TGTGCCAGCAGTTTAAACAGGGGGAGGTCCTACGAGCAGTACTTC. It codes for CASSLNRGRSYEQYF.

This clonotype was picked up many times. V usage is TRBV6-1 and J usage is TRBJ2-5; tentative D call: TRBD1 (6 bases). With 7 bases removed from V and 1 base from J, the gap between germline ends came to 22 bases. This CDR3 is built from 17 residues. Germline-derived CDR1 and CDR2 are MNHNS and SASEGT. The CDR3 loop reads CASTNTRTGFVQETQYF. DNA of the CDR3: TGTGCCAGCACCAACACAAGAACAGGGTTTGTCCAAGAGACCCAGTACTTC.

This clonotype was seen at least ten times. The CDR3 nucleotides read TGTGCCACCAGTACAAGTGGTTTTACAACAGATACGCAGTATTTT. It encodes CATSTSGFTTDTQYF. The J gene is TRBJ2-3, the V gene TRBV24-1; D not certain. V gave up 6 bases and J gave up 3 bases, with 15 bases separating them. Germline V gene sequence: CDR1 KGHDR, CDR2 SFDVKD. This CDR3 has 15 amino acids.

Notes on this clonotype: This may be a read error: a much more frequent sequence differs by one nucleotide. The chain has TRBV12-3 or TRBV12-4 and TRBJ2-1; 9 bases map to TRBD1. The length of the CDR3 is 16 residues. V shed 5 bases and J 10 bases; nucleotides not matched to a gene: 15. The CDR3 protein is CASSPGTGLSAYEQFF. As DNA, the CDR3 is TGTGCCAGCAGTCCCGGGACAGGGTTGTCGGCCTACGAGCAGTTCTTC.

V is TRBV14 and J is TRBJ1-1; possible D gene TRBD1, 6 bases. Germline values: CDR1 SGHDN, CDR2 FVKESK. V lost 4 bases to trimming and J lost 8 bases, with 14 bases between them. This CDR3 spans 13 amino acids. The CDR3 here is CASSPSWTEEAFF. Written as DNA, the CDR3 is TGTGCCAGCAGCCCCAGCTGGACAGAGGAAGCTTTCTTT.

Concerning this clonotype itself: Given a far larger clone just one base away, this is likely a sequencing read error. V and J are TRBV7-9 and TRBJ2-1; D gene uncertain. The CDR3 runs 14 residues. Germline CDR1 and CDR2: SEHNR and FQNEAQ (reference sequence). V was trimmed by 8 bases and J by 2 bases, leaving 13 bases between them. CDR3 nucleotides: TGTGCCAGCCACGGGTCCAGGACCTACAATGAGCAGTTCTTC. Translated, it gives CASHGSRTYNEQFF. The complete variable domain, with remaining parts taken from reference TRBV7-9 and TRBJ2-1, reads DTGVSQNPRHKITKRGQNVTFRCDPISEHNRLYWYRQTLGQGPEFLTYFQNEAQLEKSRLLSDRFSAERPKGSFSTLEIQRTEQGDSAMYLCASHGSRTYNEQFFGPGTRLTVL.

This clonotype was observed a handful of times. With a much larger clone just one base away, this may be a read error. The chain carries TRBV7-2 and TRBJ1-5, with a weak D call TRBD1 (5 bases). This CDR3 contains 13 residues. Germline values: CDR1 SGHTA, CDR2 FQGNSA. Trimming took off 8 bases at V and 7 bases at J, with 15 bases between the two ends. CDR3 loop: CASGPSRGQPQHF. In DNA, the CDR3 is TGTGCCAGCGGCCCAAGCCGGGGGCAGCCCCAGCATTTT.

This clonotype was counted between two and nine times. V gene TRBV4-1 combines with J gene TRBJ2-7, with D tentatively TRBD1 or TRBD2 (6 bases each). Germline loops: CDR1 MGHRA, CDR2 YSYEKL. V shed 0 bases and J shed 3 bases, with 21 bases lying between them. This CDR3 has 18 residues. As DNA, the CDR3 is TGCGCCAGCAGCCAAGATACGGGACACTTTGAAGCGGGCTACGAGCAGTACTTC. This encodes CASSQDTGHFEAGYEQYF.

This clonotype occurred many times. V and J are TRBV5-1 and TRBJ2-4; 10 nucleotides match TRBD2. CDR1 and CDR2 from the germline V gene are SGHRS and YFSETQ. The CDR3 length is 18 residues. The junction had 10 bases not matched to a gene; V was cut back by 4 bases and J by 0 bases. CDR3 coding DNA: TGCGCCAGCAGCCCCGTGTCAGCGGGAGGGGTAGCCAAAAACATTCAGTACTTC. This codes for CASSPVSAGGVAKNIQYF.

The V call is TRBV27, the J call TRBJ2-7, with a possible D match to TRBD1 (5 bases). Between the trimmed V and J ends, which lost 2 bases and 2 bases, there was a span of 13 bases. The V gene's germline CDR1 is MNHEY and CDR2 SMNVEV (reference sequence). CDR3 length equals 15 residues. The CDR3 DNA reads TGTGCCAGCAGTTTACGTCGAACAGGTCCCTACGAGCAGTACTTC. Encoded protein: CASSLRRTGPYEQYF.